Listed below are T cell receptor beta chains from one sample, sequenced in a study of blood T cell repertoires in COVID-19. Libraries were prepared by immunoSEQ multiplex PCR; TCRdb keeps only in-frame clonotypes and omits some of them. The repertoire holds around 170,000 clones, with around 80% as singletons. Sequences were obtained from peripheral blood. The receptors stem from a man between 25 and 39 years old with active or convalescent COVID-19. CDR3s include the opening cysteine and the closing phenylalanine or tryptophan. The D gene is left open where the match is weak. Some rows mark clone size as missing; the rest say once, few, many or name a class of expanded clone.

v_call,j_call,d_call,clone_size,cdr3_nt,cdr3_aa
TRBV2,TRBJ2-7,-,once,TGTGCCAGCAGTGAATATAAACAGGTGAAGATGCAGCTCCTATACCACGAGCAGTACTTC,CASSEYKQVKMQLLYHEQYF
TRBV4-1,TRBJ1-3,TRBD1,few,TGCGCCAGCAGCCAGGGCCGGGGACAGGGGGCCAACACCATATATTTT,CASSQGRGQGANTIYF
TRBV7-9,TRBJ2-2,-,-,TGTGCCAGCAGCCTGGACGTCACGGGAGGGGAGCTGTTTTTT,CASSLDVTGGELFF
TRBV7-9,TRBJ2-1,TRBD2,-,TGTGCCAGCAGCGCCACTAGCGAACATGAGCAGTTCTTC,CASSATSEHEQFF
TRBV6-6,TRBJ1-5,-,-,TGTGCCAGCAGTTACCGGGACAATAGCAATCAGCCCCAGCATTTT,CASSYRDNSNQPQHF
TRBV29-1,TRBJ2-7,-,-,TGCAGCGTGAACCGGGGGACGGAGGCCTACGAGCAGTACTTC,CSVNRGTEAYEQYF
TRBV7-2,TRBJ2-1,TRBD2,-,TGTGCCAGCAGCTTAGTAGTCCTAGCGGGCATCCACAATGAGCAGTTCTTC,CASSLVVLAGIHNEQFF
TRBV2,TRBJ1-3,TRBD1,-,TGTGCCAGCAGCTCCGGACAGGGCTCTGGAAACACCATATATTTT,CASSSGQGSGNTIYF
TRBV18,TRBJ2-1,TRBD2,-,TGTGCCAGCTCACGCGCGGCATCGGCGGGAGTCTACAATGAGCAGTTCTTC,CASSRAASAGVYNEQFF
TRBV11-3,TRBJ2-7,TRBD2,-,TGTGCCACCCGCGGGGGGAGCTCCTACGAGCAGTACTTC,CATRGGSSYEQYF
TRBV7-2,TRBJ1-4,-,-,TGTGCCAGCAGCTTCGCCCACAGGGCAACTAATGAAAAACTGTTTTTT,CASSFAHRATNEKLFF
TRBV7-9,TRBJ2-7,TRBD2,-,TGTGCCAGCAGCTTAGTCGATCTAGCGGGAAACGAGCAGTACTTC,CASSLVDLAGNEQYF
TRBV7-8,TRBJ1-1,-,-,TGTGCCAGCAGCTTAGCGGGGGGGAACACTGAAGCTTTCTTT,CASSLAGGNTEAFF
TRBV11-3,TRBJ2-2,TRBD1,-,TGTGCCAGCAGCCCGGGGGACAGGGTGAACACCGGGGAGCTGTTTTTT,CASSPGDRVNTGELFF
TRBV7-9,TRBJ2-3,TRBD2,-,TGTGCCAGCAGCCCCTCGGGGCGGGGGGCCAGCACAGATACGCAGTATTTT,CASSPSGRGASTDTQYF